Shown below are 9 T cell receptor beta chains from a single sample sequenced in a study of blood T cell repertoires in COVID-19. Data came from immunoSEQ multiplex PCR; TCRdb stores just in-frame clones and leaves some out. The sample yields some 230,000 clones, 65% to 90% seen once. The sample comprised peripheral blood. Receptors were obtained from a woman aged 50 to 65 with acute or convalescent COVID-19.

The V call is TRBV24-1, the J call TRBJ2-2, with a tentative D call TRBD1 (6 bases). CDR3 length: 12 amino acids. V gave up 11 bases and J gave up 10 bases, with 16 bases separating them. Per germline, CDR1 KGHDR and CDR2 SFDVKD. This CDR3 reads CAISQGGEELFF. CDR3 bases: TGTGCCATTTCACAGGGTGGAGAGGAGCTGTTTTTT.

The V and J genes are TRBV3-1 (or the pseudogene TRBV3-2) and TRBJ2-1; TRBD2 aligns across 15 bases. This CDR3 region has 16 residues. The germline CDR1 and CDR2 sequences are LGHDT and YNNKEL (reference sequence). The V gene end was trimmed by 4 bases and the J gene end by 8 bases; junction bases not matched to a gene: 6. CDR3 sequence reads: CASSRGLAGGFHEQFF. CDR3 bases: TGTGCCAGCAGCCGCGGACTAGCGGGAGGGTTCCATGAGCAGTTCTTC.

This chain uses TRBV11-2 with TRBJ2-7; 8 nucleotides match TRBD2. This CDR3 contains 14 residues. CDR1 SGHAT and CDR2 FQNNGV come from the germline V gene. Trimming cost V 5 bases and J 4 bases; bases outside gene matches: 7. The CDR3 DNA reads TGTGCCAGCAGCGCGCTCCGCGGGAGGTACGAGCAGTACTTC. Its translation is CASSALRGRYEQYF.

The chain employs TRBV7-2 and TRBJ1-2; 7 bases agree with TRBD1. V gave up 4 bases and J gave up 6 bases; unmatched junction bases: 5. CDR1 SGHTA and CDR2 FQGNSA come from the germline V gene. The CDR3 spans 13 residues. Here the CDR3 DNA reads TGTGCCAGCAGCTCGGGACAGAGCAATGGCTACACCTTC. Residues: CASSSGQSNGYTF.

The chain couples TRBV5-6 to TRBJ2-5, with TRBD2 matching over 13 bases. Per the germline V gene, CDR1 is SGHDT and CDR2 is YYEEEE. The CDR3 totals 17 residues. V shed 1 base, J shed 5 bases, and the junction held 8 bases outside the gene matches. In DNA, the CDR3 is TGTGCCAGCAGCTTGCCCCGGACTAGCGGGGGAGAGGAGACCCAGTACTTC. Translating it yields CASSLPRTSGGEETQYF.

V usage is TRBV19 and J usage is TRBJ1-5; TRBD1 agrees at 9 bases. V was clipped by 4 bases and J by 5 bases; unmatched bases: 6. Germline V gene lookup returns CDR1 LNHDA and CDR2 SQIVND (reference sequence). The length of the CDR3 is 15 residues. This CDR3 reads CASSKRDREDQPQHF. DNA for the CDR3: TGTGCCAGTAGTAAACGGGACAGGGAGGATCAGCCCCAGCATTTT.

V is TRBV3-1 (or the pseudogene TRBV3-2) and J is TRBJ1-2; TRBD1 agrees at 8 bases. The CDR3 runs to 19 residues. The trim removed 2 bases at V and 10 bases at J, leaving 24 bases unmatched. Germline V gives CDR1 LGHDT, CDR2 YNNKEL (reference sequence). CDR3 nucleotides: TGTGCCAGCAGCCAAACTCGCGGGACAGGTATCTGGCGGGGTTTTGACTACACCTTC. It codes for CASSQTRGTGIWRGFDYTF.

There are a few counts of this clone. The chain has TRBV10-1 and TRBJ2-2; D unclear. The CDR3 spans 15 residues. Trimming took 4 bases from V and 0 from J, leaving 9 bases between them. The germline V gene encodes CDR1 WNHNN and CDR2 SYGVQD (reference sequence). The CDR3 reads CASSALVANTGELFF. CDR3 nucleotide sequence: TGCGCCAGCAGTGCCCTAGTCGCGAACACCGGGGAGCTGTTTTTT.

CDR3 DNA: TGTGCCAGCAGCAAACAGTTTTCACCCCTCCACTTT. This gives the protein CASSKQFSPLHF. The chain recombines TRBV21-1 with TRBJ1-6; the D call TRBD1 from the table was never checked on the DNA. TRBV21-1 is noted as a pseudogene. This CDR3 has 12 residues.